The sequence of this T cell receptor (beta chain) was determined in a study of blood T cell repertoires in COVID-19. V lost 3 bases, J lost 2 bases, and 14 bases lay in between. The CDR3 is 16 residues long. CDR1 SGHTA and CDR2 FQGNSA come from the germline V gene. TCRdb keeps only in-frame clones here, not all; method: immunoSEQ multiplex PCR. The sample holds more than 150,000 clones, 86% seen once. This TCR was sampled from a middle-aged man with active or convalescent COVID-19. The specimen sequenced was peripheral blood. The genes are TRBV7-2 and TRBJ1-3, with TRBD1 as a possible D gene (5 bases). CDR3: CASSFRIGGTGNTIYF. CDR3 nucleotide sequence: TGTGCCAGCAGCTTCAGGATTGGGGGGACTGGAAACACCATATATTTT.